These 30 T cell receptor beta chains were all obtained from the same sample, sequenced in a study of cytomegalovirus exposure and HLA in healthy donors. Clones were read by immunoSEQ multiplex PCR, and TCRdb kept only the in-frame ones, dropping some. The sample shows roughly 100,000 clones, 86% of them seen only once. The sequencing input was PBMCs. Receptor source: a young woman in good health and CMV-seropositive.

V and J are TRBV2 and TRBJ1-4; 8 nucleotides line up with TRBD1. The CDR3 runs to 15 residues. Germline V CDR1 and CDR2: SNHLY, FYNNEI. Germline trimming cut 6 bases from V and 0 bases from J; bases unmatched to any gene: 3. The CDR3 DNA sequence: TGTGCCAGCAGGGAGGGACAGGCAACTAATGAAAAACTGTTTTTT. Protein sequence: CASREGQATNEKLFF.

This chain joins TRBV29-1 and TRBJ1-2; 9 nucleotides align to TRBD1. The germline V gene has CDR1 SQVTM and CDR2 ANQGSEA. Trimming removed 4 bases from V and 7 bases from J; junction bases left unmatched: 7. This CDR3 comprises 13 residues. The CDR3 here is CSVGAGQGAGYTF. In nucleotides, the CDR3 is TGCAGCGTTGGGGCGGGACAGGGAGCTGGCTACACCTTC.

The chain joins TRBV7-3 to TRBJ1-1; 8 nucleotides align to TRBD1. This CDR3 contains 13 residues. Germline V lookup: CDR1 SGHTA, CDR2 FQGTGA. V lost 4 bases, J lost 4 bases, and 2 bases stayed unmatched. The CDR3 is CASSSDRATEAFF. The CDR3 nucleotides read TGTGCCAGCAGCTCGGACAGGGCCACTGAAGCTTTCTTT. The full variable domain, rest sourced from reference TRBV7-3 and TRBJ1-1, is GAGVSQTPSNKVTEKGKYVELRCDPISGHTALYWYRQSLGQGPEFLIYFQGTGAADDSGLPNDRFFAVRPEGSVSTLKIQRTERGDSAVYLCASSSDRATEAFFGQGTRLTVV.

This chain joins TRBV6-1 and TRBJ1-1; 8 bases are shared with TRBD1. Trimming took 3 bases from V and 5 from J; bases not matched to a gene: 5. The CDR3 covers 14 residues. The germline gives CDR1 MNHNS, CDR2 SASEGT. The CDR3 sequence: CASSDRQGMTEAFF. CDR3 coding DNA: TGTGCCAGCAGTGATAGACAGGGGATGACTGAAGCTTTCTTT.

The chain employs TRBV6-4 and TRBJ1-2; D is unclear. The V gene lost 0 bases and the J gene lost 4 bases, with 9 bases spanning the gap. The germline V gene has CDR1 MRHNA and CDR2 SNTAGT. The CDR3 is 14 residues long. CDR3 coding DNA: TGTGCCAGCAGTGACTCGGGCGGGATCTATGGCTACACCTTC. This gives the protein CASSDSGGIYGYTF.

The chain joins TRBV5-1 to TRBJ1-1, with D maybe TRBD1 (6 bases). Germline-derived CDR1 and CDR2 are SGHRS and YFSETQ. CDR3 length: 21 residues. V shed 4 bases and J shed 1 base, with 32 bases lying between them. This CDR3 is CASSPNTSGLDRTKRNTEAFF. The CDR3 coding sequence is TGCGCCAGCAGCCCAAATACCTCGGGCCTCGACAGGACAAAAAGGAACACTGAAGCTTTCTTT.

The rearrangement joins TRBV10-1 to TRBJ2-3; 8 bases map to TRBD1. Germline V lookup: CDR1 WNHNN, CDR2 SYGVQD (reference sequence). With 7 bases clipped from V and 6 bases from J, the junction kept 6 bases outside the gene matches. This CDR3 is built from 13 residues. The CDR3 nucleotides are TGCGCCAGCACCCAGGGGGCCGGTGATACGCAGTATTTT. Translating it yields CASTQGAGDTQYF.

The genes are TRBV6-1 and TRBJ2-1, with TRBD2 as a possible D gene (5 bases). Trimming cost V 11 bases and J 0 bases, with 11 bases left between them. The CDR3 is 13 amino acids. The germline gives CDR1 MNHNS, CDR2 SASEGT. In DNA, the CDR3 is TGTGCCGTAAGCGGCTACTCCTACAATGAGCAGTTCTTC. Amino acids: CAVSGYSYNEQFF.

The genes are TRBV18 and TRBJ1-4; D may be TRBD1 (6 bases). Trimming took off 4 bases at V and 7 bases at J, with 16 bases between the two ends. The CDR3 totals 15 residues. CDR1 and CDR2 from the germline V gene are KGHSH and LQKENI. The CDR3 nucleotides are TGTGCCAGCTCACGGGGCCCCCGGGACACTGAAAAACTGTTTTTT. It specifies CASSRGPRDTEKLFF.

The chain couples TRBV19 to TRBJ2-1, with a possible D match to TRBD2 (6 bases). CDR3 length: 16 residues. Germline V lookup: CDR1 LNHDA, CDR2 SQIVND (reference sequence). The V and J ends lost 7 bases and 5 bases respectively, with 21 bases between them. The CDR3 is CASKKTMPGLNNEQFF. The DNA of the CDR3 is TGTGCCAGTAAGAAGACGATGCCGGGACTCAACAATGAGCAGTTCTTC.

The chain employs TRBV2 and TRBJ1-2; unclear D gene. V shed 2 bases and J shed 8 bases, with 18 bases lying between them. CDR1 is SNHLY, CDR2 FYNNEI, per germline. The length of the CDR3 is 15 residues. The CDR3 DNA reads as TGTGCCAGCAGTGAAAGTGTGACACTCGGAGGGGGCTACACCTTC. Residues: CASSESVTLGGGYTF.

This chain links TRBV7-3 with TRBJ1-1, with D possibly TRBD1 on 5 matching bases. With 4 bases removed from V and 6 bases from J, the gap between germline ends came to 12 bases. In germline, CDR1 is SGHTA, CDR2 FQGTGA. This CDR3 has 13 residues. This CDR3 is CASSSSGLPEAFF. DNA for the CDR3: TGTGCCAGCAGCTCCTCGGGACTCCCTGAAGCTTTCTTT.

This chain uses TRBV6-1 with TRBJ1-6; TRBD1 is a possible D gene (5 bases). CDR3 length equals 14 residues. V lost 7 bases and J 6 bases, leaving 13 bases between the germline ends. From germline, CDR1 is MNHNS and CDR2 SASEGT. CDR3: CASIRGRVNSPLHF. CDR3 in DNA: TGTGCCAGCATTCGTGGCAGGGTTAATTCACCCCTCCACTTT.

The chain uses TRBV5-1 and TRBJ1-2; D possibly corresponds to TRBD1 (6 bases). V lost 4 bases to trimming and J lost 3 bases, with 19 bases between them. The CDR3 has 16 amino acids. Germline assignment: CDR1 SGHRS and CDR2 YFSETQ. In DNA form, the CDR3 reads TGCGCCAGCAGCCTATCGGGACAACTGAGGGACTATGGCTACACCTTC. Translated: CASSLSGQLRDYGYTF. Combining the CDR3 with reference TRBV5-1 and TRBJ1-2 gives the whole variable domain KAGVTQTPRYLIKTRGQQVTLSCSPISGHRSVSWYQQTPGQGLQFLFEYFSETQRNKGNFPGRFSGRQFSNSRSEMNVSTLELGDSALYLCASSLSGQLRDYGYTFGSGTRLTVV.

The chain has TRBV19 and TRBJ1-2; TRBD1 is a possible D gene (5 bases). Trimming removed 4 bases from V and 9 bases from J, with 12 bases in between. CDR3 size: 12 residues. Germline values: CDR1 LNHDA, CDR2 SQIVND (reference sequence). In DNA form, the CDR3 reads TGTGCCAGTAGTACTACAGGTGGTAGCTACACCTTC. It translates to CASSTTGGSYTF.

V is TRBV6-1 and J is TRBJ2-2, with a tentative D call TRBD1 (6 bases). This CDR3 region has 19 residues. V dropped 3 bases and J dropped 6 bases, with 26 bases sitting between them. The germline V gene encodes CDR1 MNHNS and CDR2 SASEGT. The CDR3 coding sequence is TGTGCCAGCAGTGAGAACAGGGTTGCGGCTTTCGGGTTATCCGGGGAGCTGTTTTTT. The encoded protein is CASSENRVAAFGLSGELFF.

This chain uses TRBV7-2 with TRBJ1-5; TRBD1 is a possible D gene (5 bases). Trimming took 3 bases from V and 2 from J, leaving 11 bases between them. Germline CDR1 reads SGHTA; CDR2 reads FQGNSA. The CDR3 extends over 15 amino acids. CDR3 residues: CASSLNGGGNQPQHF. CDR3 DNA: TGTGCCAGCAGCTTGAACGGGGGGGGCAATCAGCCCCAGCATTTT.

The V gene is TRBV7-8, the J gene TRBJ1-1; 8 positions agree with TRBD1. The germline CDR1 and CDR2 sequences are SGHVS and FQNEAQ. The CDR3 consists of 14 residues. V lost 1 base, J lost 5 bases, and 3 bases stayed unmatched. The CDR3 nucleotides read TGTGCCAGCAGCTTAGTCAGGGGGCGGACTGAAGCTTTCTTT. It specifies CASSLVRGRTEAFF.

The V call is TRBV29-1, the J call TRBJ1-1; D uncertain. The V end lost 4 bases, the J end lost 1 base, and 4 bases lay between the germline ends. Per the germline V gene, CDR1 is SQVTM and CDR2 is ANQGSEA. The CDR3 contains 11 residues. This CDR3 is CSVVGNTEAFF. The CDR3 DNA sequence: TGCAGCGTTGTCGGGAACACTGAAGCTTTCTTT.

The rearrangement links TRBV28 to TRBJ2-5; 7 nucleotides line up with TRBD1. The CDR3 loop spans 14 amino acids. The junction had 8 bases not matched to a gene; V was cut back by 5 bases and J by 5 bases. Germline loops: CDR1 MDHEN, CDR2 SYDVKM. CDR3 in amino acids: CASSPPDRRETQYF. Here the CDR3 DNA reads TGTGCCAGCAGTCCACCGGACAGGAGGGAGACCCAGTACTTC.

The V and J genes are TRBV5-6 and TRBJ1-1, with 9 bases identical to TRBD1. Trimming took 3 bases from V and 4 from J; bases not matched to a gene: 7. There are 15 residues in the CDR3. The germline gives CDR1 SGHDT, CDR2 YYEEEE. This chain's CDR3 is CASSSPQGAITEAFF. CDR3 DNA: TGTGCCAGCAGCTCACCACAGGGGGCGATCACTGAAGCTTTCTTT.

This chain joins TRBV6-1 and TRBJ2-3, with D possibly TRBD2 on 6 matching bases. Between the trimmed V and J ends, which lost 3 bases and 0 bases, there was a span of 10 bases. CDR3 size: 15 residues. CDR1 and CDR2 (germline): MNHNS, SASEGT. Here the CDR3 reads CASSETRRSTDTQYF. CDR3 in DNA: TGTGCCAGCAGTGAGACTAGACGTAGCACAGATACGCAGTATTTT.

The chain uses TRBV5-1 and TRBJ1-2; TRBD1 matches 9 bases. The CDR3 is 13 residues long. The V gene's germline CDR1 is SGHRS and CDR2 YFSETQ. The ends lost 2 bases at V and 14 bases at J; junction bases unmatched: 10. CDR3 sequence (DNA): TGCGCCAGCAGCTTAGGGAGCCGGACAGGGGAAACCTTC. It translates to CASSLGSRTGETF.

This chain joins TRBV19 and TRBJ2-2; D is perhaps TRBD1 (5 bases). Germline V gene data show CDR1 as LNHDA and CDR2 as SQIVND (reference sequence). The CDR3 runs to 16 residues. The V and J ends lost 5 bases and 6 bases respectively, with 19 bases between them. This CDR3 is CASSPWGTEVAGELFF. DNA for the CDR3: TGTGCCAGTAGTCCGTGGGGCACCGAGGTGGCCGGGGAGCTGTTTTTT.

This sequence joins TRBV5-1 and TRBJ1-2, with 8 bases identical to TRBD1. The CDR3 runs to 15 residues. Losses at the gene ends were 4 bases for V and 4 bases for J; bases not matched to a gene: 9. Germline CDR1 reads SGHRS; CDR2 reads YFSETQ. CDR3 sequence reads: CASSTDRDEGYGYTF. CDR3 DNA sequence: TGCGCCAGCAGCACGGACAGGGACGAGGGCTATGGCTACACCTTC.

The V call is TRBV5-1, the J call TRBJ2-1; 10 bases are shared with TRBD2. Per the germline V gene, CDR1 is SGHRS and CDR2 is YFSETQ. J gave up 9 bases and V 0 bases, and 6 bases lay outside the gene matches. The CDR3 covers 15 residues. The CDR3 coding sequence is TGCGCCAGCAGCTTGGAAGCGGGGGGGCAGGGTGAGCAGTTCTTC. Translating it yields CASSLEAGGQGEQFF.

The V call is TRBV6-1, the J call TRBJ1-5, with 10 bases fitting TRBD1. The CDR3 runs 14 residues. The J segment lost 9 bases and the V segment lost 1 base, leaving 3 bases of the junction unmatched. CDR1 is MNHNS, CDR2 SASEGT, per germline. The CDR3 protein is CASSEGTGGRPQHF. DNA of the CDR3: TGTGCCAGCAGTGAAGGGACAGGGGGGCGGCCCCAGCATTTT.

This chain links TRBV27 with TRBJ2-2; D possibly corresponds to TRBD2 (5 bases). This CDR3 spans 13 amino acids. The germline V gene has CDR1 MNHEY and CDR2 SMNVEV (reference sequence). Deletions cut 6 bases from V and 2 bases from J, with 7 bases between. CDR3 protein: CASRRGNTGELFF. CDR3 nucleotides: TGTGCCAGCAGACGGGGTAACACCGGGGAGCTGTTTTTT.

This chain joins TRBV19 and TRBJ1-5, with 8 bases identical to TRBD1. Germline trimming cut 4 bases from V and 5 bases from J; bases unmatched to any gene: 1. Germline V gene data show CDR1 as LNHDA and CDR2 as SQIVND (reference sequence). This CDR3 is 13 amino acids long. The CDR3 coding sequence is TGTGCCAGTAGTAAGACAGGGGATCAGCCCCAGCATTTT. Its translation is CASSKTGDQPQHF.

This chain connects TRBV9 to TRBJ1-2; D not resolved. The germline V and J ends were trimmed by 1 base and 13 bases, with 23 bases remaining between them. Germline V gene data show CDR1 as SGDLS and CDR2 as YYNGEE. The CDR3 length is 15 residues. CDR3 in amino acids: CASSVSGQPPDGVTF. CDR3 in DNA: TGTGCCAGCAGCGTATCCGGGCAGCCGCCCGACGGGGTCACCTTC.